This T cell receptor beta chain is from a study of STAT5B mutations in CD4+ large granular lymphocyte leukemia. General study points: Patient CD4-sorted repertoires stayed more clonal than healthy ones after leukemic-clone removal. Top patient clones used TRBV06 genes more often: 8/27 versus 2/35 in controls.

This was a survey-level run. Sequencing used immunoSEQ multiplex PCR; TCRdb keeps in-frame clones, though not all of them. The sample contains 37,000 or so clones, 81% of which appear only once. Germline assignment: CDR1 SGDLS and CDR2 YYNGEE. This CDR3 has 15 residues. Trimming cost V 4 bases and J 4 bases; bases outside gene matches: 8. On this clone itself: Antigen unknown.

This receptor was obtained from a human donor in good health. The V and J genes are TRBV9 and TRBJ1-3; 7 bases are shared with TRBD1. The sample consisted of CD4+ T cells from blood buffy coats. In nucleotides, the CDR3 is TGTGCCAGCAGCCAAAGCCAGGGGGGCGGAAACACCATATATTTT. Encoded protein: CASSQSQGGGNTIYF.